One sample yielded the 15 T cell receptor beta chains listed below, sequenced in a study of cytomegalovirus exposure and HLA in healthy donors. This PCR relied on a set of 60 Vbeta primers and 13 Jbeta primers. Assay used: immunoSEQ multiplex PCR; TCRdb lists only in-frame clones, some missing. The sample shows roughly 92,000 clones, approximately 7.1% of them seen only once. What was sequenced was PBMCs. The receptors come from a man aged 50 to 60 in good health and CMV-seronegative.

There are a few counts of this clone. The V and J genes are TRBV29-1 and TRBJ2-7; D unclear. Trimming removed 0 bases from V and 3 bases from J, with 6 bases in between. CDR1 and CDR2 from the germline V gene are SQVTM and ANQGSEA. The CDR3 is 12 amino acids. The CDR3 DNA is TGCAGCGTTGAAGATCGACTCTACGAGCAGTACTTC. This gives the protein CSVEDRLYEQYF.

This clone was seen only a few times. The chain joins TRBV15 to TRBJ2-7, with 7 bases lining up with TRBD2. J lost 2 bases, V lost 1 base, and 2 bases had no gene match. The CDR3 spans 14 residues. CDR1 is LNHNV and CDR2 is YYDKDF in the germline V gene (reference sequence). CDR3 sequence reads: CATSRVSGTYEQYF. For the CDR3, the DNA is TGTGCCACCAGCAGAGTAAGCGGGACCTACGAGCAGTACTTC.

V is TRBV10-3 and J is TRBJ2-7; perhaps TRBD2 as D (7 bases). The CDR3 loop spans 15 amino acids. Trimming stripped 6 bases from V and 2 bases from J, with 17 bases between. The germline V gene encodes CDR1 ENHRY and CDR2 SYGVKD. The CDR3 bases are TGTGCCATCAGGCCAAAGGGGGGAGGGCCCTACGAGCAGTACTTC. Translated: CAIRPKGGGPYEQYF.

This clone was seen only a few times. The genes are TRBV7-2 and TRBJ1-2, with 10 bases that match TRBD1. Unmatched junction bases numbered 4, after V lost 5 bases and J lost 7 bases. The CDR3 extends over 13 amino acids. CDR1 is SGHTA and CDR2 is FQGNSA in the germline V gene. In nucleotides, the CDR3 is TGTGCCAGCAGCCAGACAGGGGGCTTTGGCTACACCTTC. Its protein is CASSQTGGFGYTF. Supplemented by reference TRBV7-2 and TRBJ1-2, the full variable domain reads GAGVSQSPSNKVTEKGKDVELRCDPISGHTALYWYRQSLGQGLEFLIYFQGNSAPDKSGLPSDRFSAERTGGSVSTLTIQRTQQEDSAVYLCASSQTGGFGYTFGSGTRLTVV.

This rearrangement joins TRBV29-1 to TRBJ1-1; TRBD1 might be the D (6 bases). The germline V and J ends were trimmed by 7 bases and 1 base, with 13 bases remaining between them. The CDR3 totals 13 residues. Germline V lookup: CDR1 SQVTM, CDR2 ANQGSEA. The CDR3 here is CSATRQENTEAFF. The CDR3 nucleotides read TGCAGCGCAACTAGACAGGAGAACACTGAAGCTTTCTTT.

This clone has only a few counts. The rearrangement links TRBV4-2 to TRBJ2-1, with 10 nucleotides matching TRBD2. Losses at the gene ends were 3 bases for V and 3 bases for J; bases not matched to a gene: 5. Germline V gives CDR1 LGHNA, CDR2 YNFKEQ. The CDR3 sequence is 16 residues long. CDR3 coding DNA: TGTGCCAGCAGCCAGGGGGGGACTAGCGTCTACAATGAGCAGTTCTTC. This encodes CASSQGGTSVYNEQFF.

The rearrangement uses TRBV27 and TRBJ1-3, with D hard to call. This CDR3 contains 12 residues. V lost 5 bases and J 3 bases, leaving 5 bases between the germline ends. Germline loops: CDR1 MNHEY, CDR2 SMNVEV (reference sequence). The CDR3 DNA is TGTGCCAGCAGTCCTAATGGAAACACCATATATTTT. It specifies CASSPNGNTIYF.

This clone has a handful of counts. The V and J genes are TRBV19 and TRBJ1-5, with D maybe TRBD1 (6 bases). The germline V and J ends were trimmed by 4 bases and 1 base, with 11 bases remaining between them. This CDR3 is built from 15 residues. Looked up from germline, CDR1 is LNHDA and CDR2 is SQIVND (reference sequence). The CDR3: CASSSRGGSNQPQHF. CDR3 bases: TGTGCCAGTAGTAGCAGGGGAGGGAGCAATCAGCCCCAGCATTTT.

This clone was observed a few times. This rearrangement joins TRBV4-1 to TRBJ1-2; D possibly corresponds to TRBD1 (6 bases). There are 17 residues in the CDR3. V gave up 2 bases and J gave up 2 bases, with 18 bases separating them. Germline V gene lookup returns CDR1 MGHRA and CDR2 YSYEKL. CDR3 DNA: TGCGCCAGCAGCCAACTTCCGGGACACAACCAAAACTATGGCTACACCTTC. Protein product: CASSQLPGHNQNYGYTF.

This clone was detected a few times. The genes are TRBV9 and TRBJ2-5; D may be TRBD2 (7 bases). CDR1 SGDLS and CDR2 YYNGEE come from the germline V gene. CDR3 length equals 14 residues. Trimming stripped 0 bases from V and 3 bases from J, with 9 bases between. The CDR3 DNA reads as TGTGCCAGCAGCGTAGAAGGGGGGGAAGAGACCCAGTACTTC. Its protein product is CASSVEGGEETQYF.

The table lists this clone with a few counts. Other DNA sequences in this specimen translate into the identical CDR3. The genes are TRBV7-9 and TRBJ2-7; TRBD1 matches 9 bases. CDR1 is SEHNR and CDR2 is FQNEAQ in the germline V gene (reference sequence). V lost 3 bases and J lost 0; bases outside the gene matches: 3. This CDR3 is 15 amino acids long. The CDR3 loop reads CASSLGQGLSYEQYF. CDR3 nucleotide sequence: TGTGCCAGCAGCTTGGGACAGGGCCTCTCCTACGAGCAGTACTTC. The variable domain in full, completed from reference TRBV7-9 and TRBJ2-7, reads DTGVSQNPRHKITKRGQNVTFRCDPISEHNRLYWYRQTLGQGPEFLTYFQNEAQLEKSRLLSDRFSAERPKGSFSTLEIQRTEQGDSAMYLCASSLGQGLSYEQYFGPGTRLTVT.

The chain employs TRBV5-5 and TRBJ1-4, with a possible D match to TRBD1 (5 bases). V was clipped by 2 bases and J by 1 base, with 9 bases between them. This CDR3 is 15 amino acids long. Germline CDR1 reads SGHKS; CDR2 reads YYEKEE (reference sequence). CDR3 in DNA: TGTGCCAGCAGCTTTGGGGGGAGAACTAATGAAAAACTGTTTTTT. It encodes CASSFGGRTNEKLFF.

Remarks on this clone: Lacking the conserved final phenylalanine or tryptophan, this CDR3 likely reflects a read error. The limits of the CDR3 on the DNA are not certain, so only TCRdb's listed CDR3 is given. The chain uses TRBV3-2 and TRBJ1-4; TRBD1 was called by the table and not checked on the DNA. TRBV3-2 is a pseudogene segment. Counting both end residues, the CDR3 totals 8 amino acids. CDR3 amino acids: CALRDRTL.

The chain carries TRBV27 and TRBJ1-1, with TRBD1 as a possible D gene (5 bases). Looked up from germline, CDR1 is MNHEY and CDR2 is SMNVEV (reference sequence). V was cut by 7 bases and J by 11 bases, with 17 bases left in between. CDR3 length: 12 amino acids. Here the CDR3 DNA reads TGTGCCAGCATTACCTCAGGGTATGTGGCTTTCTTT. Its protein product is CASITSGYVAFF.

The V and J genes are TRBV5-1 and TRBJ2-5; 7 nucleotides match TRBD1. This CDR3 has 13 residues. Germline V gives CDR1 SGHRS, CDR2 YFSETQ. The J segment lost 5 bases and the V segment lost 1 base, leaving 2 bases of the junction unmatched. The DNA of the CDR3 is TGCGCCAGCAGCTTGACAGGGGTCGAGACCCAGTACTTC. It translates to CASSLTGVETQYF.